These T cell receptor beta chains were read from a single sample in a study of shared clonotypes between healthy human individuals. This table comes from immunoSEQ multiplex PCR, and its TCRdb copy is limited to in-frame clones, with some not included. Among approximately 2,300,000 clones listed, 92% were seen once. What was sequenced was naive CD4+ T cells from PBMCs. The source of these receptors is a man in his late teens or twenties in good health. Some clones in this sample may be carry-over from other donors' samples. CDR3s include the opening cysteine and the closing phenylalanine or tryptophan. Fields, in order: J gene, D gene, V gene, CDR3 protein, CDR3 DNA. D genes are given only for firm matches.

J gene: TRBJ2-7
D gene: TRBD2
V gene: TRBV5-1
CDR3 protein: CASSSKLAGELYEQYF
CDR3 DNA: TGCGCCAGCAGTTCGAAACTAGCGGGCGAACTATACGAGCAGTACTTC

J gene: TRBJ1-1
D gene: -
V gene: TRBV28
CDR3 protein: CASRVQYTEAFF
CDR3 DNA: TGTGCCAGCAGGGTCCAGTACACTGAAGCTTTCTTT

J gene: TRBJ1-1
D gene: TRBD1
V gene: TRBV7-3
CDR3 protein: CASSRGGANTEAFF
CDR3 DNA: TGTGCCAGCAGCCGAGGGGGCGCGAACACTGAAGCTTTCTTT

J gene: TRBJ1-5
D gene: -
V gene: TRBV7-9
CDR3 protein: CASSLQGGDQPQHF
CDR3 DNA: TGTGCCAGCAGCTTGCAGGGTGGAGATCAGCCCCAGCATTTT

J gene: TRBJ1-1
D gene: TRBD1
V gene: TRBV5-6
CDR3 protein: CASIPSGRGQHEAFF
CDR3 DNA: TGTGCCAGCATTCCGAGCGGCAGGGGGCAACATGAAGCTTTCTTT

J gene: TRBJ2-1
D gene: TRBD2
V gene: TRBV4-2
CDR3 protein: CASSRGLAGGHPSGDEQFF
CDR3 DNA: TGTGCCAGCAGCCGGGGACTAGCGGGAGGTCATCCATCTGGGGATGAGCAGTTCTTC

J gene: TRBJ2-7
D gene: -
V gene: TRBV29-1
CDR3 protein: CSARRGGAASSYEQYF
CDR3 DNA: TGCAGCGCCCGAAGGGGCGGGGCAGCAAGCTCCTACGAGCAGTACTTC

J gene: TRBJ2-7
D gene: -
V gene: TRBV6-6
CDR3 protein: CASSYSSYEQYF
CDR3 DNA: TGTGCCAGCAGTTACTCCTCCTACGAGCAGTACTTC

J gene: TRBJ1-1
D gene: -
V gene: TRBV10-3
CDR3 protein: CAIRWDGNTEAFF
CDR3 DNA: TGTGCCATCAGATGGGACGGGAACACTGAAGCTTTCTTT

J gene: TRBJ2-1
D gene: -
V gene: TRBV18
CDR3 protein: CASSPPGSLGADEQFF
CDR3 DNA: TGTGCCAGCTCACCACCGGGCTCCCTCGGTGCCGATGAGCAGTTCTTC